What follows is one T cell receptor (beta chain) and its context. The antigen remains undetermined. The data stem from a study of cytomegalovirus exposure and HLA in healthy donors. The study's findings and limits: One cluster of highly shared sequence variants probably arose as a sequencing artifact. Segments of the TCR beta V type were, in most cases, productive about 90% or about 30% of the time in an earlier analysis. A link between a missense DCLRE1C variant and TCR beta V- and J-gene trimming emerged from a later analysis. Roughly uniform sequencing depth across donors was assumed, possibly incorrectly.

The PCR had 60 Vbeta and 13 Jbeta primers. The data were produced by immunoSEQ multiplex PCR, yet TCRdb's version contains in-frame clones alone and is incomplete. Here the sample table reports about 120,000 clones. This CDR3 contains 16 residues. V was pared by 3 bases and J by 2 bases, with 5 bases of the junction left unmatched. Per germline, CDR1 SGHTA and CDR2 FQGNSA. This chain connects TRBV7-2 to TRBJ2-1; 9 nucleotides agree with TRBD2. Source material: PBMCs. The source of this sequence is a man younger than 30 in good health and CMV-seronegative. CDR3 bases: TGTGCCAGCAGCTTCGTTAGCGGGGGAACCTACAATGAGCAGTTCTTC. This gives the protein CASSFVSGGTYNEQFF.